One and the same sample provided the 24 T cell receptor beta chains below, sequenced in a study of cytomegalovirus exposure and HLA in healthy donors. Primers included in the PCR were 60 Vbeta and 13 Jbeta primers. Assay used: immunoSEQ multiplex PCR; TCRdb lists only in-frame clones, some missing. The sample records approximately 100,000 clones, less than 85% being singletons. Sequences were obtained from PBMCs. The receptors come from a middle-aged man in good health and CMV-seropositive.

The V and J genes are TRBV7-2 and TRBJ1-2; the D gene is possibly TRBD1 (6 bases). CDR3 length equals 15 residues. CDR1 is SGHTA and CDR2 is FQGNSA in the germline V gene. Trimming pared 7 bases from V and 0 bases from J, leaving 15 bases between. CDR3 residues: CASTPRGGSNYGYTF. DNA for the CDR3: TGTGCCAGCACCCCAAGGGGGGGATCTAACTATGGCTACACCTTC.

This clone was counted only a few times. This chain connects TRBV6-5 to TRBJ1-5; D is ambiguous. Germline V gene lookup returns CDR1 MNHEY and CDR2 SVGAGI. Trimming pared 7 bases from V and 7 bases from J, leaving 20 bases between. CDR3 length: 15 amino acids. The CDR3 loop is CASTQQAGGMQPQHF. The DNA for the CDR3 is TGTGCCAGCACCCAGCAGGCCGGAGGTATGCAGCCCCAGCATTTT.

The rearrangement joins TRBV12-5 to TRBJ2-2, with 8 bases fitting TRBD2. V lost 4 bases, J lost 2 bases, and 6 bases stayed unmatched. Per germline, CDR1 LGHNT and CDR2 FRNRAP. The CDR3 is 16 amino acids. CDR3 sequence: CASGSLLAENTGELFF. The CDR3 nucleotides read TGTGCTAGTGGTTCCCTACTAGCGGAAAACACCGGGGAGCTGTTTTTT.

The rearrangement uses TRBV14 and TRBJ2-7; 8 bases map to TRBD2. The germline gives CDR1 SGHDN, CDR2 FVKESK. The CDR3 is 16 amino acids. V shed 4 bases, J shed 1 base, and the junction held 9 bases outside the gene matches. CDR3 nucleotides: TGTGCCAGCAGCCGACCGGGCGGGGGGAATTCCTACGAGCAGTACTTC. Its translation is CASSRPGGGNSYEQYF.

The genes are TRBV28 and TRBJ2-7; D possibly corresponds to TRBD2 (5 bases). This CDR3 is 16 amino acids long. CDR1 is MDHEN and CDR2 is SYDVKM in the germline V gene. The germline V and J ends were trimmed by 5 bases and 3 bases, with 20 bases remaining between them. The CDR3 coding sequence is TGTGCCAGCAGTCCCCCCGGCGGGCACCCCAACTACGAGCAGTACTTC. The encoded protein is CASSPPGGHPNYEQYF.

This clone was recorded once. CDR3 nucleotides: TGTGCCAGCAGTGGACTGCAGGGGGCAGATGGCTACACCTTC. It yields the protein CASSGLQGADGYTF. The chain uses TRBV6-1 and TRBJ1-2; TRBD1 agrees at 8 bases. Germline CDR1 and CDR2: MNHNS and SASEGT. V lost 4 bases to trimming and J lost 6 bases; unmatched junction nucleotides: 7. This CDR3 contains 14 residues.

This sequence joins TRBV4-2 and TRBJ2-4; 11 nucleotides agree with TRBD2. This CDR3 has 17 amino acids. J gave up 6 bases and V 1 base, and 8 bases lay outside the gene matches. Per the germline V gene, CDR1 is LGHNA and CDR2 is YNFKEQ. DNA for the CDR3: TGTGCCAGCAGCCAAGCCCTTTCCGGGACTAGCGGAAACATTCAGTACTTC. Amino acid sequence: CASSQALSGTSGNIQYF.

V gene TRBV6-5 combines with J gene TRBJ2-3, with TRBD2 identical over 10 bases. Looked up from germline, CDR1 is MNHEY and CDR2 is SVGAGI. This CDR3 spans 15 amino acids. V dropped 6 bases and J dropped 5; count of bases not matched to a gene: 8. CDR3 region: CASSLYSGRRDTQYF. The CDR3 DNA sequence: TGTGCCAGCAGCCTATATAGCGGGAGGAGAGATACGCAGTATTTT.

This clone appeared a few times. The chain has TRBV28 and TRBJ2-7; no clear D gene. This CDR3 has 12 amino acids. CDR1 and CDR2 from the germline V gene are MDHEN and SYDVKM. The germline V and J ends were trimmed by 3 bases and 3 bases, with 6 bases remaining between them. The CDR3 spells CASSLNGYEQYF. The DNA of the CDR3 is TGTGCCAGCAGTTTGAACGGCTACGAGCAGTACTTC.

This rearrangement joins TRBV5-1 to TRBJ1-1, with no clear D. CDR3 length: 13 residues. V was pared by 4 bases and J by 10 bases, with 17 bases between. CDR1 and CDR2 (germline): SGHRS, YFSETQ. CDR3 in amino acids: CASSVDWLGRAFF. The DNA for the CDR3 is TGCGCCAGCAGCGTTGACTGGCTAGGTCGAGCTTTCTTT.

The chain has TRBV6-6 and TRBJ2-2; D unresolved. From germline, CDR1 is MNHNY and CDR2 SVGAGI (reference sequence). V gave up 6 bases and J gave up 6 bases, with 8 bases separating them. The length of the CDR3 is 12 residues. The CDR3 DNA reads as TGTGCCAGCAGGGATGGGCCCGGGGAGCTGTTTTTT. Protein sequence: CASRDGPGELFF.

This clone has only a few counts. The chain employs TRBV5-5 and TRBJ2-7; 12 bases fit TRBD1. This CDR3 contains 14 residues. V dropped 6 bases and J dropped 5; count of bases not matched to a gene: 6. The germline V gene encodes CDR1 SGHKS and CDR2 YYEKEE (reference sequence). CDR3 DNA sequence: TGTGCCAGCATCGACGGGACAGGGGGCCACGAGCAGTACTTC. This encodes CASIDGTGGHEQYF.

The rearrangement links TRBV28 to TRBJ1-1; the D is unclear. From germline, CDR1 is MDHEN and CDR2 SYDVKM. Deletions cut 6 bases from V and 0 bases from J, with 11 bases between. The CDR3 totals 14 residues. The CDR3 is CASREFRLNTEAFF. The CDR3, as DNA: TGTGCCAGCAGGGAGTTCCGCTTGAACACTGAAGCTTTCTTT.

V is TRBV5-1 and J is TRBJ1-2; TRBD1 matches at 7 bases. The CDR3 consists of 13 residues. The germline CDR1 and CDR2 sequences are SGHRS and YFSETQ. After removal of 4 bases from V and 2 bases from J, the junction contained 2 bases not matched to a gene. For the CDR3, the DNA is TGCGCCAGCAGCGGGGGACAGAACTATGGCTACACCTTC. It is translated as CASSGGQNYGYTF.

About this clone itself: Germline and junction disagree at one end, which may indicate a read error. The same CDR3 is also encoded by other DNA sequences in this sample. For the CDR3, the DNA is TGTGCCAGCAGCCTTCGCCGGGACAGGACCTACGAACAGTACTTC. It translates to CASSLRRDRTYEQYF. V usage is TRBV6-1 and J usage is TRBJ2-7, with 8 bases fitting TRBD1. CDR3 length: 15 amino acids. CDR1 is MNHNS and CDR2 is SASEGT in the germline V gene.

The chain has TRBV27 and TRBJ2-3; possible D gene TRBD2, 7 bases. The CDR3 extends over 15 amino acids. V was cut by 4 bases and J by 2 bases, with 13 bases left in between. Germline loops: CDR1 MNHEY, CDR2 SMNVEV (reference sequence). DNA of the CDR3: TGTGCCAGCAGTTGGGAGGGGGGATACACAGATACGCAGTATTTT. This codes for CASSWEGGYTDTQYF.

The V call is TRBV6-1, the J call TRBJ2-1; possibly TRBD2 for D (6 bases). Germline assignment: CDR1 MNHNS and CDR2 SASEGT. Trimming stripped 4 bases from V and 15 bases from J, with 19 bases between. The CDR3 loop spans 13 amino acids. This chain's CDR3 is CASSVSKWGELFF. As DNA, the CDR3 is TGTGCCAGCAGTGTATCAAAATGGGGGGAATTGTTCTTC.

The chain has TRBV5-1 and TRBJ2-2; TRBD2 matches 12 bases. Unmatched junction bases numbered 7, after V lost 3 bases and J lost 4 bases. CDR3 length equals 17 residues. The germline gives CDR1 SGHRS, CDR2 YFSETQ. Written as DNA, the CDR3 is TGCGCCAGCAGCTCCAAACTAGCGGGGGGTCGCACCGGGGAGCTGTTTTTT. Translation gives CASSSKLAGGRTGELFF.

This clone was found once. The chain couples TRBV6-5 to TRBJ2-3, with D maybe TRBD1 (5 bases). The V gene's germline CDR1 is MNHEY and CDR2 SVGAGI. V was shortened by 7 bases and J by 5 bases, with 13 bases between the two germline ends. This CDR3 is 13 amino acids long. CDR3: CASNAGLKDTQYF. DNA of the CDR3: TGTGCCAGCAACGCAGGGTTAAAAGATACGCAGTATTTT.

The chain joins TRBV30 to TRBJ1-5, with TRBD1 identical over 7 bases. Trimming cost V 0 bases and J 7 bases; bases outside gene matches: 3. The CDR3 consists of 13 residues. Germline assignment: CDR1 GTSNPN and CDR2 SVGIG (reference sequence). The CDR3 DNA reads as TGTGCCTGGAGTGTACAGGGGAAACAGCCCCAGCATTTT. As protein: CAWSVQGKQPQHF.

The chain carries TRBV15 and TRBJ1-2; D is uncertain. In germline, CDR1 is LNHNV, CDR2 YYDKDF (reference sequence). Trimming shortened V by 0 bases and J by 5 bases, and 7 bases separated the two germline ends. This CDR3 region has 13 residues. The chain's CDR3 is CATSRDSAYGYTF. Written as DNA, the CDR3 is TGTGCCACCAGCAGAGATTCCGCGTATGGCTACACCTTC.

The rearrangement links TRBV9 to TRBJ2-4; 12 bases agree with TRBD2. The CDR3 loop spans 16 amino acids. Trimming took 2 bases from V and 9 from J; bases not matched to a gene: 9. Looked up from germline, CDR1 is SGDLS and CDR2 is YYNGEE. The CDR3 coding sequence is TGTGCCAGCAGCGTTTCTAGCGGGAGGGCCTGGGGCATTCAGTACTTC. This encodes CASSVSSGRAWGIQYF.

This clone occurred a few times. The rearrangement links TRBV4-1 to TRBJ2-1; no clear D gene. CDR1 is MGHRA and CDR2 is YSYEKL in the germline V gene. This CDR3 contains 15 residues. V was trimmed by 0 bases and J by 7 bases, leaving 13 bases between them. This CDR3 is CASSQEGRLLNEQFF. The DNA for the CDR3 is TGCGCCAGCAGCCAAGAAGGCAGGCTCCTAAATGAGCAGTTCTTC.

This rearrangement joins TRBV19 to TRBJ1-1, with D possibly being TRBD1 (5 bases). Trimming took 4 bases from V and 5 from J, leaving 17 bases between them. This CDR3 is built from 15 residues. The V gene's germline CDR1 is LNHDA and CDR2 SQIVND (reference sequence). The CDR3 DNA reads TGTGCCAGTAGTACCCGATCCGGGGGAGTTACTGAAGCTTTCTTT. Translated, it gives CASSTRSGGVTEAFF.